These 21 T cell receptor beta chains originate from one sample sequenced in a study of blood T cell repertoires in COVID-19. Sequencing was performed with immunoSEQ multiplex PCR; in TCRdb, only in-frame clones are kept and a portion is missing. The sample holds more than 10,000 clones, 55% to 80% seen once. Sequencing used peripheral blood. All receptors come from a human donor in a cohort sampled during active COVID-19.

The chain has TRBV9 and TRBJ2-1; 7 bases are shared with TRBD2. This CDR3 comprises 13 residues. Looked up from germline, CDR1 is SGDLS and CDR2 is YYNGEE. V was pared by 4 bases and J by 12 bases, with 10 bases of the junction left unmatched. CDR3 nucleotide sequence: TGTGCCAGCAGCCCTCTCAGCGGGGTTGCGCAGTTCTTC. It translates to CASSPLSGVAQFF.

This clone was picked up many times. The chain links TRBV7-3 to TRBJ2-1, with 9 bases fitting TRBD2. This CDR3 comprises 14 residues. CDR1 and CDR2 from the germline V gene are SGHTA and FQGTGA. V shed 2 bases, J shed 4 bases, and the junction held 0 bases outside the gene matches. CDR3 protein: CASSLGLAYNEQFF. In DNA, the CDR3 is TGTGCCAGCAGCTTAGGACTAGCGTACAATGAGCAGTTCTTC.

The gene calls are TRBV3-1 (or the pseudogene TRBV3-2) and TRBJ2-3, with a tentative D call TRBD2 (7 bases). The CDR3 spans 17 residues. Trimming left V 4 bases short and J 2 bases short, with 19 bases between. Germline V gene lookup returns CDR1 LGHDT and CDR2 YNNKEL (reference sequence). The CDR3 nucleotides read TGTGCCAGCAGCCGGGGCCGGCGGGGGCAGAACACAGATACGCAGTATTTT. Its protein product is CASSRGRRGQNTDTQYF.

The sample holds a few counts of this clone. CDR3 region: CASSQGTGGNQPQHF. The CDR3 bases are TGTGCCAGCAGCCAAGGGACAGGCGGCAATCAGCCCCAGCATTTT. The V gene is TRBV7-9, the J gene TRBJ1-5; the match to TRBD1 covers 8 bases. The CDR3 is 15 amino acids. V was pared by 5 bases and J by 2 bases, with 5 bases of the junction left unmatched. Germline CDR1 SEHNR, CDR2 FQNEAQ (reference sequence).

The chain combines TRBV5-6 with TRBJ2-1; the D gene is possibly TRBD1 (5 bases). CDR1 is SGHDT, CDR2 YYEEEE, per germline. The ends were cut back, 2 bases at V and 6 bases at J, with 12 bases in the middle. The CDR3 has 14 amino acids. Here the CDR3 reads CASSLLTAFNEQFF. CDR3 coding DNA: TGTGCCAGCAGCTTATTGACAGCGTTCAATGAGCAGTTCTTC.

The CDR3 here is CASSPRARSNFDEQFF. CDR3 sequence (DNA): TGTGCCAGCAGCCCAAGAGCGCGTAGCAATTTCGATGAGCAGTTCTTC. This chain uses TRBV11-2 with TRBJ2-1; D is ambiguous. This CDR3 is built from 16 residues. The ends were cut back, 5 bases at V and 8 bases at J, with 22 bases in the middle. Germline lookup yields CDR1 SGHAT and CDR2 FQNNGV. Supplemented by reference TRBV11-2 and TRBJ2-1, the full variable domain reads EAGVAQSPRYKIIEKRQSVAFWCNPISGHATLYWYQQILGQGPKLLIQFQNNGVVDDSQLPKDRFSAERLKGVDSTLKIQPAKLEDSAVYLCASSPRARSNFDEQFFGPGTRLTVL.

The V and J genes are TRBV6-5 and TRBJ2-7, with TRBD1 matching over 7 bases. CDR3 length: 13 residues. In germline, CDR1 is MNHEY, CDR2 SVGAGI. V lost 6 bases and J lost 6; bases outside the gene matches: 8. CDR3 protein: CASRGQPWGEQYF. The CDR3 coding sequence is TGTGCCAGCAGGGGACAGCCCTGGGGCGAGCAGTACTTC.

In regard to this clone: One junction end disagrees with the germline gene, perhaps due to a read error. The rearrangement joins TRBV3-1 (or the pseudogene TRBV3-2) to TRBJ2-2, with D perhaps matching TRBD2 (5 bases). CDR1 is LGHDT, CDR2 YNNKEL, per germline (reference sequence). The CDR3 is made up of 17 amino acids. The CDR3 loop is CASSTFGPIRLDRGAVF. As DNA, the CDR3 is TGTGCCAGCAGCACTTTTGGTCCCATCAGGCTTGACCGGGGAGCTGTTTTT.

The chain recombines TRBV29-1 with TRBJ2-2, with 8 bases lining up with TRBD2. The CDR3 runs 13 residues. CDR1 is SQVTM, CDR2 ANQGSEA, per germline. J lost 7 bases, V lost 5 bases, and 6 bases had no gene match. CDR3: CSVSGRVGGELFF. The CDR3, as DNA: TGCAGCGTTAGCGGGAGAGTGGGCGGGGAGCTGTTTTTT.

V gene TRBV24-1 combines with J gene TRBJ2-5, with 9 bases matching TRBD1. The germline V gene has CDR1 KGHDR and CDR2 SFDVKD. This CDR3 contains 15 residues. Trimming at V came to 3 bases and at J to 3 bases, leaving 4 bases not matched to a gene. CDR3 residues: CATSDHGTGKETQYF. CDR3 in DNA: TGTGCCACCAGTGATCACGGGACAGGGAAAGAGACCCAGTACTTC.

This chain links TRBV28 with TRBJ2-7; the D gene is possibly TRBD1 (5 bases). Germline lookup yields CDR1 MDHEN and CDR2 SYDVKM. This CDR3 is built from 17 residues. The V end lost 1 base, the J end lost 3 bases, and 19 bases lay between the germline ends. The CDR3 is CASSLYEINGRDYEQYF. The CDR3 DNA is TGTGCCAGCAGTTTATACGAAATCAATGGCAGGGACTACGAGCAGTACTTC. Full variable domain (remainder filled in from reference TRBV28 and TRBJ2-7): DVKVTQSSRYLVKRTGEKVFLECVQDMDHENMFWYRQDPGLGLRLIYFSYDVKMKEKGDIPEGYSVSREKKERFSLILESASTNQTSMYLCASSLYEINGRDYEQYFGPGTRLTVT.

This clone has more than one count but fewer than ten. CDR3 sequence: CASSFSGLFSYNEQFF. The CDR3 nucleotides read TGTGCCAGCAGCTTCAGCGGGTTGTTCTCCTACAATGAGCAGTTCTTC. The chain has TRBV7-6 and TRBJ2-1; tentative D call: TRBD2 (6 bases). The V gene's germline CDR1 is SGHVS and CDR2 FNYEAQ. The CDR3 consists of 16 residues. Trimming took off 3 bases at V and 0 bases at J, with 12 bases between the two ends.

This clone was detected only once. CDR3 amino acids: CASSQAPGDEQYF. The CDR3 DNA reads TGCGCCAGCAGCCAAGCCCCGGGGGACGAGCAGTACTTC. The chain carries TRBV4-1 and TRBJ2-7; possible D gene TRBD2, 6 bases. The V gene lost 1 base and the J gene lost 5 bases, with 9 bases spanning the gap. The CDR3 extends over 13 amino acids. Germline values: CDR1 MGHRA, CDR2 YSYEKL.

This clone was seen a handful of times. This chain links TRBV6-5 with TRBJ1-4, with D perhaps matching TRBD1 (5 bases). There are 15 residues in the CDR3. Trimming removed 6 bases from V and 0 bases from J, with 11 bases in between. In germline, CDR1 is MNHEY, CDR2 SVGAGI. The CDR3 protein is CASRLGGATNEKLFF. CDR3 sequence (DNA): TGTGCCAGCAGACTGGGGGGGGCAACTAATGAAAAACTGTTTTTT.

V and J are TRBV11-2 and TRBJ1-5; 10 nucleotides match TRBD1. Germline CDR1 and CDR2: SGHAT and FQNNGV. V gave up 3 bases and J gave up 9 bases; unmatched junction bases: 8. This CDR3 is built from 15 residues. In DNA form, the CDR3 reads TGTGCCAGCAGCTTCGGACAGGGGGAAACTTGGCCCCAGCATTTT. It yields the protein CASSFGQGETWPQHF.

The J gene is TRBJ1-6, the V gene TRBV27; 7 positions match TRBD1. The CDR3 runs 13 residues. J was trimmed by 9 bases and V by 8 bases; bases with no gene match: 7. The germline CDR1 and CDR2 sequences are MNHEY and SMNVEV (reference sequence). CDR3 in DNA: TGTGCCAGCGGGGGGACAGCAAGTTCACCCCTCCACTTT. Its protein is CASGGTASSPLHF.

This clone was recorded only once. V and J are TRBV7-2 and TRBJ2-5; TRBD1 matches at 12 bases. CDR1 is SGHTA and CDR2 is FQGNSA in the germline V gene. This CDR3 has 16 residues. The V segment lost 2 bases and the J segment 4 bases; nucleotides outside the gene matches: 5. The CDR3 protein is CASSLNRDRGRETQYF. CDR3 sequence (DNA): TGTGCCAGCAGCTTAAACCGGGACAGGGGGCGAGAGACCCAGTACTTC.

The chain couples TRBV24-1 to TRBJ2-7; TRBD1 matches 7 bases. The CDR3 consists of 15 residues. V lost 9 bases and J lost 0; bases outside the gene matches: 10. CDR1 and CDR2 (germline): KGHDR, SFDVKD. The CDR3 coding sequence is TGTGCCACCGAGGGGTGGACAGGAAGCTCCTACGAGCAGTACTTC. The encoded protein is CATEGWTGSSYEQYF.

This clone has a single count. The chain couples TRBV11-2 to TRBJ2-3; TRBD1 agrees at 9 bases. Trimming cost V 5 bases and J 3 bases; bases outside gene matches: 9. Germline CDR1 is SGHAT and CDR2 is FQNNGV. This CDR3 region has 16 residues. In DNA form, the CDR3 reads TGTGCCAGCAGCACGTACAGGGGGCTCTTGACAGATACGCAGTATTTT. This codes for CASSTYRGLLTDTQYF.

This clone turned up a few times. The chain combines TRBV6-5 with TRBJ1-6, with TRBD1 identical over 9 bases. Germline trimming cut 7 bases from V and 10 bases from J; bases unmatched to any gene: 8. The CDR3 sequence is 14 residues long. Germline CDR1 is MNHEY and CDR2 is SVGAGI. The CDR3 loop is CASNPGQGNSPLHF. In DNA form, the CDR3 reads TGTGCCAGCAACCCGGGACAGGGAAACTCACCCCTCCACTTT.

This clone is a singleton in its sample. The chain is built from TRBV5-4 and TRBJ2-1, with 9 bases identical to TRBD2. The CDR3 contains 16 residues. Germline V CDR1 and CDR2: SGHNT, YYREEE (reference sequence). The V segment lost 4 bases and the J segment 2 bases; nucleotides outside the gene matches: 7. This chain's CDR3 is CASSGSGRGPYNEQFF. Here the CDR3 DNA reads TGTGCCAGCAGCGGTAGCGGGAGAGGTCCCTACAATGAGCAGTTCTTC.